Presented here are 13 T cell receptor beta chains from one specimen sequenced in a study of cytomegalovirus exposure and HLA in healthy donors. PCR primers comprised 60 Vbeta and 13 Jbeta primers. The data were produced by immunoSEQ multiplex PCR, yet TCRdb's version contains in-frame clones alone and is incomplete. The data contain fewer than 200,000 clones, 80% of them singletons. The material sequenced was PBMCs. These receptors were taken from a man between 40 and 49 years old in good health and CMV-seronegative.

V and J are TRBV2 and TRBJ2-3; 7 positions agree with TRBD1. With V trimmed by 10 bases and J by 2 bases, 9 bases remained unmatched. In germline, CDR1 is SNHLY, CDR2 FYNNEI. The CDR3 is 14 amino acids. DNA for the CDR3: TGTGCCATTCCCGGACAGGAGGTCACAGATACGCAGTATTTT. Its translation is CAIPGQEVTDTQYF. The whole variable domain, filled in from reference TRBV2 and TRBJ2-3, reads EPEVTQTPSHQVTQMGQEVILRCVPISNHLYFYWYRQILGQKVEFLVSFYNNEISEKSEIFDDQFSVERPDGSNFTLKIRSTKLEDSAMYFCAIPGQEVTDTQYFGPGTRLTVL.

The rearrangement joins TRBV19 to TRBJ2-1; D is perhaps TRBD1 (5 bases). Trimming removed 11 bases at V and 3 bases at J, with 14 bases between. The length of the CDR3 is 13 residues. Per germline, CDR1 LNHDA and CDR2 SQIVND (reference sequence). For the CDR3, the DNA is TGTGCCGCTAGTCTCGACAGCTACAATGAGCAGTTCTTC. Protein product: CAASLDSYNEQFF. Supplemented by reference TRBV19 and TRBJ2-1, the full variable domain reads DGGITQSPKYLFRKEGQNVTLSCEQNLNHDAMYWYRQDPGQGLRLIYYSQIVNDFQKGDIAEGYSVSREKKESFPLTVTSAQKNPTAFYLCAASLDSYNEQFFGPGTRLTVL.

The CDR3 is CASHLPDRDYYGYTF. The CDR3 DNA is TGTGCCAGTCACCTACCGGACAGGGACTACTATGGCTACACCTTC. The chain joins TRBV19 to TRBJ1-2; TRBD1 matches 8 bases. The length of the CDR3 is 15 residues. From germline, CDR1 is LNHDA and CDR2 SQIVND (reference sequence). J lost 3 bases, V lost 8 bases, and 11 bases had no gene match.

The gene calls are TRBV29-1 and TRBJ2-7, with a weak D call TRBD1 (7 bases). The CDR3 is made up of 13 amino acids. CDR1 is SQVTM, CDR2 ANQGSEA, per germline. The V end was cut by 5 bases, the J end by 6 bases, with 17 bases between. DNA for the CDR3: TGCAGCGTTCGACAGGGAGGCCCCGGCGAGCAGTACTTC. Translation gives CSVRQGGPGEQYF.

This chain connects TRBV27 to TRBJ2-7; D gene unclear. Germline V lookup: CDR1 MNHEY, CDR2 SMNVEV (reference sequence). V lost 0 bases, J lost 2 bases, and 14 bases lay in between. The CDR3 is 16 amino acids. In DNA form, the CDR3 reads TGTGCCAGCAGTTTATCGGCTTTTGAATGGCCCTACGAGCAGTACTTC. Amino acids: CASSLSAFEWPYEQYF.

The chain has TRBV6-6 and TRBJ1-2, with 7 bases that match TRBD1. This CDR3 spans 14 amino acids. The trim removed 5 bases at V and 4 bases at J, leaving 7 bases unmatched. Germline V lookup: CDR1 MNHNY, CDR2 SVGAGI (reference sequence). CDR3 in amino acids: CASSTSGGLYGYTF. The CDR3 nucleotides are TGTGCCAGCAGTACCTCAGGGGGTCTCTATGGCTACACCTTC.

Regarding this clone: A junction end diverges from the germline sequence, so it may reflect a read error. The chain carries TRBV7-9 and TRBJ1-1; 7 bases are a match to TRBD1. The CDR3 spans 14 residues. CDR1 and CDR2 from the germline V gene are SEHNR and FQNEAQ (reference sequence). The DNA of the CDR3 is TGTTCCAGCAGTTTTACAGGGGTTACCACTGAAGCTTTCTTT. It codes for CSSSFTGVTTEAFF.

The V gene is TRBV7-9, the J gene TRBJ2-3; no definite D call. The ends were cut back, 3 bases at V and 0 bases at J, with 13 bases in the middle. Germline V gene data show CDR1 as SEHNR and CDR2 as FQNEAQ (reference sequence). CDR3 length: 16 amino acids. CDR3 DNA sequence: TGTGCCAGCAGCTTCGATGGCGCAGGTAGCACAGATACGCAGTATTTT. It is translated as CASSFDGAGSTDTQYF.

Turning to this clone: Other nucleotide sequences in the sample specify the same CDR3. The rearrangement links TRBV5-1 to TRBJ2-7; 7 bases fit TRBD1. V trimming: 0 bases; J trimming: 3 bases; junction bases outside the gene matches: 3. Germline-derived CDR1 and CDR2 are SGHRS and YFSETQ. This CDR3 comprises 14 residues. The CDR3 DNA sequence: TGCGCCAGCAGCTTGGGGGGACAGAGCTACGAGCAGTACTTC. Amino acids: CASSLGGQSYEQYF.

This chain links TRBV7-2 with TRBJ2-3; TRBD2 matches at 8 bases. This CDR3 is built from 15 residues. Germline V lookup: CDR1 SGHTA, CDR2 FQGNSA. J gave up 1 base and V 10 bases, and 10 bases lay outside the gene matches. CDR3 in amino acids: CATQTGGFRTDTQYF. The CDR3 DNA reads as TGTGCCACCCAGACGGGGGGGTTCCGCACAGATACGCAGTATTTT. The full variable domain, completed using reference TRBV7-2 and TRBJ2-3, is GAGVSQSPSNKVTEKGKDVELRCDPISGHTALYWYRQSLGQGLEFLIYFQGNSAPDKSGLPSDRFSAERTGGSVSTLTIQRTQQEDSAVYLCATQTGGFRTDTQYFGPGTRLTVL.

The chain couples TRBV27 to TRBJ1-1; D remains ambiguous. Germline V lookup: CDR1 MNHEY, CDR2 SMNVEV (reference sequence). This CDR3 comprises 14 residues. V lost 3 bases and J lost 7, with 15 bases in between. DNA of the CDR3: TGTGCCAGCAGTTTGGCACGGACTGATGTTGAAGCTTTCTTT. It codes for CASSLARTDVEAFF.

V gene TRBV14 combines with J gene TRBJ1-1, with a tentative D call TRBD1 (6 bases). Trimming shortened V by 0 bases and J by 12 bases, and 14 bases separated the two germline ends. There are 13 residues in the CDR3. The germline V gene has CDR1 SGHDN and CDR2 FVKESK. CDR3 coding DNA: TGTGCCAGCAGCCAAGATTGGGTCAGGGGTACTTTCTTT. Its protein is CASSQDWVRGTFF.

V gene TRBV7-9 combines with J gene TRBJ2-7, with 11 bases fitting TRBD1. The CDR3 is 15 residues long. Trimming cost V 5 bases and J 2 bases; bases outside gene matches: 5. The germline V gene encodes CDR1 SEHNR and CDR2 FQNEAQ (reference sequence). DNA for the CDR3: TGTGCCAGCAGCCAGGACAGGGGGCCCACCTACGAGCAGTACTTC. Protein: CASSQDRGPTYEQYF.